The rows below give T cell receptor beta chains drawn from one sample of a study of T cells after yellow fever vaccination. TCRdb re-derived calls from the 5' RACE reads in MiXCR, one entry per CDR3 protein. The table records approximately 550,000 distinct CDR3 sequences, approximately 21% of them present only once. The sample here was PBMCs, taken 15 days after the yellow fever booster vaccination. Every receptor here comes from a man in his thirties or forties who received the YFV17D yellow fever vaccine. CDR3s include the opening cysteine and the closing phenylalanine or tryptophan. D genes are given only for firm matches. Only some rows state a clone size, as once, few, many or a class for expanded clones.

TRBV20-1	NA	TRBJ2-7	TRBD2	CSAEGLAGNYEQYF	TGCAGTGCGGAGGGACTAGCGGGAAACTACGAGCAGTACTTC
TRBV7-2	NA	TRBJ2-2	NA	CASSLATDWVRVGELFF	TGTGCCAGCAGCTTAGCGACAGATTGGGTGCGAGTCGGGGAGCTGTTTTTT
TRBV20-1	few	TRBJ1-2	TRBD1	CSAPGQGLNYGYTF	TGCAGTGCCCCAGGACAGGGACTTAACTATGGCTACACCTTC
TRBV7-8	NA	TRBJ2-3	TRBD2	CASSPSGTRSQYF	TGTGCCAGCAGCCCGTCCGGGACTAGATCGCAGTATTTT
TRBV7-2	once	TRBJ2-3	NA	CASSLSLKDTQYF	TGTGCCAGCAGCTTATCCTTAAAGGATACGCAGTATTTT
TRBV7-2	few	TRBJ2-3	NA	CASSLVYDTQYF	TGTGCCAGCAGCTTAGTCTACGATACGCAGTATTTT
TRBV10-3	NA	TRBJ2-1	NA	CAITGPENNEQFF	TGTGCCATCACAGGCCCCGAAAACAATGAGCAGTTCTTC
TRBV5-1	NA	TRBJ1-1	NA	CASRPARVNTEAFF	TGCGCCAGCAGACCGGCCCGGGTGAACACTGAAGCTTTCTTT
TRBV7-3	few	TRBJ2-1	TRBD2	CASSHGGGRPNEQFF	TGTGCCAGCAGTCATGGGGGAGGGCGTCCCAATGAGCAGTTCTTC
TRBV7-2	few	TRBJ2-7	NA	CASSIRGGGDYEQYF	TGTGCCAGCAGCATTAGAGGGGGAGGGGACTACGAGCAGTACTTC
TRBV7-2	NA	TRBJ1-1	NA	CASSLMAGETEAFF	TGTGCCAGCAGCTTAATGGCAGGGGAAACTGAAGCTTTCTTT
TRBV6-2/TRBV6-3	NA	TRBJ2-2	TRBD2	CASSRSGRRLEHTGELFF	TGTGCCAGCAGTCGTAGCGGGAGGAGGCTCGAACACACCGGGGAGCTGTTTTTT
TRBV4-3	NA	TRBJ2-7	TRBD1	CASSAGTGFYEQYF	TGCGCCAGCAGCGCCGGGACAGGGTTCTACGAGCAGTACTTC
TRBV14	many	TRBJ2-1	NA	CASSQLARSEQFF	TGTGCCAGCAGCCAGCTAGCCCGCAGTGAGCAGTTCTTC
TRBV7-2	few	TRBJ2-7	NA	CASSPQGRSSYEQYF	TGTGCCAGCAGCCCCCAGGGGCGAAGCTCCTACGAGCAGTACTTC
TRBV20-1	few	TRBJ2-6	TRBD1	CSSPGQPSSGANVLTF	TGCAGTTCCCCGGGACAGCCAAGCTCTGGGGCCAACGTCCTGACTTTC
TRBV27	NA	TRBJ1-6	NA	CASSFNRVPGSPLHF	TGTGCCAGCAGTTTCAACAGGGTACCAGGTTCACCCCTCCACTTT
TRBV15	NA	TRBJ2-1	TRBD2	CATSSLAGGYNEQFF	TGTGCCACCAGCAGCCTAGCGGGAGGATACAATGAGCAGTTCTTC
TRBV6-2/TRBV6-3	few	TRBJ1-1	NA	CASGNTEAFF	TGTGCCAGCGGGAACACTGAAGCTTTCTTT
TRBV6-5	NA	TRBJ2-2	NA	CASSFGRRGTGELFF	TGTGCCAGCAGTTTCGGACGAAGGGGGACCGGGGAGCTGTTTTTT
TRBV12-3/TRBV12-4	few	TRBJ1-5	NA	CASSLEGFNQPQHF	TGTGCCAGCAGTTTAGAAGGATTCAATCAGCCCCAGCATTTT
TRBV7-7	NA	TRBJ2-5	NA	CASSLVGPEGTQYF	TGTGCTAGCAGCTTAGTGGGGCCCGAAGGCACCCAGTACTTC
TRBV5-1	few	TRBJ2-1	NA	CASSLGTFDYNEQFF	TGCGCCAGCAGCTTGGGCACCTTCGATTACAATGAGCAGTTCTTC
TRBV30	NA	TRBJ2-5	NA	CAGRDSKETQYF	TGTGCCGGGAGGGACAGTAAAGAGACCCAGTACTTC
TRBV7-9	NA	TRBJ2-7	NA	CASSFEGAYEQYF	TGTGCCAGCAGCTTCGAGGGGGCCTACGAGCAGTACTTC
TRBV19	NA	TRBJ2-1	NA	CASTRGQYEQFF	TGTGCCAGTACCCGAGGGCAATATGAGCAGTTCTTC
TRBV20-1	few	TRBJ2-5	TRBD2	CSAAWTSGRTETQYF	TGCAGTGCTGCGTGGACTAGCGGGAGGACTGAGACCCAGTACTTC
TRBV27	once	TRBJ2-2	NA	CASGSFEYPTGELFF	TGTGCCAGCGGCAGTTTCGAATACCCAACCGGGGAGCTGTTTTTT
TRBV28	few	TRBJ2-3	TRBD2	CASSSPGLAGWDTQYF	TGTGCCAGCAGTAGCCCGGGACTAGCGGGATGGGATACGCAGTATTTT
TRBV28	few	TRBJ1-1	NA	CASMPRVTEAFF	TGTGCCAGCATGCCCCGGGTAACTGAAGCTTTCTTT
TRBV28	NA	TRBJ1-1	NA	CASSLSDRVRKAFF	TGTGCCAGCAGTTTATCGGATCGGGTGCGGAAAGCTTTCTTT
TRBV5-1	NA	TRBJ2-5	TRBD2	CASSGSDGETQYF	TGCGCCAGTAGCGGGAGTGATGGAGAGACCCAGTACTTC
TRBV27	once	TRBJ2-1	TRBD2	CASSLPETSGRNEQFF	TGTGCCAGCAGTTTACCAGAGACTAGCGGGAGAAATGAGCAGTTCTTC
TRBV7-9	NA	TRBJ2-7	TRBD1	CASSPDRKRGEQYF	TGTGCCAGCAGCCCGGACAGGAAGAGAGGCGAGCAGTACTTC
TRBV20-1	NA	TRBJ2-3	NA	CSARDHRDTQYF	TGCAGTGCTAGAGATCACAGGGATACGCAGTATTTT
TRBV19	NA	TRBJ2-1	NA	CASSITGTTGEQFF	TGTGCCAGTAGTATTACGGGGACGACAGGTGAGCAGTTCTTC